The rows below give T cell receptor beta chains drawn from one sample of a study of cytomegalovirus exposure and HLA in healthy donors. Produced via immunoSEQ multiplex PCR; TCRdb's table is partial and in-frame only. The sample includes some 150,000 clones, more than 75% of them seen just once. Sequencing was carried out using PBMCs. These receptors originate from a male donor in good health and CMV-seronegative. The CDR3 runs from the conserved cysteine through the conserved F or W. The D gene is left open where the match is weak. Only part of the rows carry a size: once, few, many, or a class if the clone is expanded.

V	size	D	J	CDR3	DNA
TRBV5-5	.	TRBD2	TRBJ2-7	CASSLGAGGYEQYF	TGTGCCAGCAGCTTGGGAGCGGGAGGGTACGAGCAGTACTTC
TRBV4-2	once	.	TRBJ1-1	CASSQDHGGLTEAFF	TGTGCCAGCAGCCAAGATCACGGGGGGCTTACTGAAGCTTTCTTT
TRBV5-6	.	.	TRBJ2-7	CASSFSVYEQYF	TGTGCCAGCAGCTTCTCCGTTTACGAGCAGTACTTC
TRBV18	few	.	TRBJ1-5	CASSEGESQPQHF	TGTGCCAGCTCAGAGGGGGAGAGTCAGCCCCAGCATTTT
TRBV7-2	.	.	TRBJ1-3	CASSLERAGNTIYF	TGTGCCAGCAGCTTAGAGAGGGCTGGAAACACCATATATTTT
TRBV7-9	.	TRBD1	TRBJ1-6	CSSSLVRRGESPLHF	TGTTCCAGCAGCTTAGTTCGCAGGGGGGAATCACCCCTCCACTTT
TRBV15	.	.	TRBJ1-1	CATSRDREAFF	TGTGCCACCAGCAGAGATCGGGAAGCTTTCTTT
TRBV18	once	TRBD2	TRBJ2-1	CASSRATSSGEQFF	TGTGCCAGCTCGCGCGCGACTAGCTCTGGTGAGCAGTTCTTC
TRBV10-3	.	.	TRBJ2-7	CAISGGGSEQYF	TGTGCCATCAGTGGCGGTGGGAGCGAGCAGTACTTC
TRBV14	.	TRBD1	TRBJ1-1	CASSLEYRGAEAFF	TGTGCCAGCAGCCTGGAGTACAGGGGAGCTGAAGCTTTCTTT
TRBV7-9	.	TRBD2	TRBJ2-5	CASSFPPSGGETQYF	TGTGCCAGCAGCTTTCCCCCTAGCGGGGGAGAGACCCAGTACTTC
TRBV6-4	.	TRBD1	TRBJ1-1	CASSDHQGAEAFF	TGTGCCAGCAGTGACCACCAGGGGGCAGAGGCTTTCTTT
TRBV28	.	TRBD1	TRBJ1-5	CASSLYGQGVSNQPQHF	TGTGCCAGCAGTTTATATGGACAGGGGGTAAGCAATCAGCCCCAGCATTTT
TRBV7-2	.	.	TRBJ2-2	CASSPGLGAGELFF	TGTGCCAGCAGCCCCGGGTTGGGAGCCGGGGAGCTGTTTTTT
TRBV6-1	.	.	TRBJ1-4	CASSDQNRLTNEKLFF	TGTGCCAGCAGTGACCAAAACAGGTTGACTAATGAAAAACTGTTTTTT
TRBV27	.	.	TRBJ1-5	CASSPSLYSNQPQHF	TGTGCCAGCAGTCCCTCCCTCTATAGCAATCAGCCCCAGCATTTT
TRBV9	.	TRBD2	TRBJ2-3	CASSVESIAGTDTQYF	TGTGCCAGCAGCGTAGAGTCGATAGCGGGAACAGATACGCAGTATTTT
TRBV19	.	TRBD1	TRBJ1-3	CASSISTGRPPGNTIYF	TGTGCCAGTAGTATTTCGACAGGGCGACCCCCTGGAAACACCATATATTTT
TRBV9	.	TRBD2	TRBJ2-1	CASSPRALAGEDEQFF	TGTGCCAGCAGCCCCCGAGCCCTAGCGGGAGAGGATGAGCAGTTCTTC
TRBV6-4	once	TRBD2	TRBJ2-3	CASSDSGREGRHTQYF	TGTGCCAGCAGTGACTCGGGGCGGGAGGGCCGGCATACGCAGTATTTT
TRBV28	few	TRBD1	TRBJ1-1	CASSLGTVGSEAFF	TGTGCCAGCAGTTTGGGGACAGTGGGCTCTGAAGCTTTCTTT
TRBV6-5	.	.	TRBJ1-2	CASSVDSYGYTF	TGTGCCAGCAGTGTCGACAGCTATGGCTACACCTTC
TRBV18	.	.	TRBJ2-1	CASSPGLTYNEQFF	TGTGCCAGCTCACCGGGACTTACCTACAATGAGCAGTTCTTC
TRBV5-1	.	TRBD1	TRBJ2-7	CASKPRGGPYEQYF	TGCGCCAGCAAACCCCGAGGGGGCCCCTACGAGCAGTACTTC
TRBV7-9	.	.	TRBJ1-1	CASSPPQGLNTEAFF	TGTGCCAGCAGCCCCCCCCAGGGGTTGAACACTGAAGCTTTCTTT
TRBV11-2	.	TRBD1	TRBJ2-7	CASSLTGTGPYEQYF	TGTGCCAGCAGCCTTACCGGGACAGGGCCCTACGAGCAGTACTTC
TRBV7-2	.	.	TRBJ2-2	CASSSRSGYTGELFF	TGTGCCAGCAGCTCCCGATCGGGTTACACCGGGGAGCTGTTTTTT
TRBV4-1	.	.	TRBJ2-2	CASSRQGLIGTGELFF	TGCGCCAGCAGCCGACAGGGACTTATAGGGACCGGGGAGCTGTTTTTT
TRBV5-6	.	TRBD2	TRBJ2-7	CASSPGTTYEQYF	TGTGCCAGCAGCCCCGGGACTACCTACGAGCAGTACTTC
TRBV5-1	.	TRBD2	TRBJ2-2	CASSLRLAGTGELFF	TGCGCCAGCAGCTTGCGTCTAGCGGGGACCGGGGAGCTGTTTTTT
TRBV5-1	once	TRBD1	TRBJ1-4	CASSSQGGKLFF	TGCGCCAGCAGCAGTCAGGGGGGAAAACTGTTTTTT
TRBV27	.	.	TRBJ2-5	CASSFYGAGQETQYF	TGTGCCAGCAGTTTTTATGGGGCAGGACAAGAGACCCAGTACTTC
TRBV18	.	.	TRBJ2-7	CASSPPSAGSYEQYF	TGTGCCAGCTCACCACCCAGCGCGGGCTCCTACGAGCAGTACTTC
TRBV30	.	.	TRBJ2-2	CAWSVGGELFF	TGTGCCTGGAGTGTCGGCGGGGAGCTGTTTTTT
TRBV28	.	TRBD2	TRBJ2-2	CASSLGGRLSTGELFF	TGTGCCAGCAGTTTGGGCGGGAGATTGAGCACCGGGGAGCTGTTTTTT
TRBV10-3	.	TRBD1	TRBJ1-2	CAITGQGGGYGYTF	TGTGCCATCACCGGACAGGGCGGCGGCTATGGCTACACCTTC
TRBV29-1	.	.	TRBJ1-5	CRGVGHVGQPQHF	TGCAGGGGAGTTGGTCATGTCGGCCAGCCCCAGCATTTT
TRBV6-1	.	.	TRBJ2-7	CASSVPRTIGPTGSYEQYF	TGTGCCAGCAGTGTCCCCCGGACAATTGGACCTACTGGCTCCTACGAGCAGTACTTC
TRBV7-2	once	.	TRBJ1-1	CASSLGANTEAFF	TGTGCCAGCAGCTTAGGAGCGAACACTGAAGCTTTCTTT
TRBV10-3	.	.	TRBJ1-6	CAIKDSPRNSPLHF	TGTGCCATCAAAGACAGTCCAAGGAATTCACCCCTCCACTTT
TRBV12-5	.	TRBD1	TRBJ2-2	CASGFRQGVSTGELFF	TGTGCTAGTGGTTTCCGACAGGGGGTTAGCACCGGGGAGCTGTTTTTT
TRBV28	.	.	TRBJ2-4	CASAVQGAKNIQYF	TGTGCCAGCGCGGTACAGGGAGCCAAAAACATTCAGTACTTC